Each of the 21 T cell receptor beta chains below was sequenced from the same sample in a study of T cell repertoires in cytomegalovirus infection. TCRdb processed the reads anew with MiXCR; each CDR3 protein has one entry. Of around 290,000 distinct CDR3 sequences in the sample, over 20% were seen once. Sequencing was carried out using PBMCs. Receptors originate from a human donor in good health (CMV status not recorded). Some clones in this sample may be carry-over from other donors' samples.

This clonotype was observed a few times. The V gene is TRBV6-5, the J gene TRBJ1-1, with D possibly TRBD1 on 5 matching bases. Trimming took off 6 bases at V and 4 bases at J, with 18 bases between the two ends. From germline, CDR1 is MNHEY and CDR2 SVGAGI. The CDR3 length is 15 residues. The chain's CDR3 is CASREQGGLGTEAFF. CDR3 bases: TGTGCCAGCAGGGAGCAGGGTGGCCTCGGCACTGAAGCTTTCTTT.

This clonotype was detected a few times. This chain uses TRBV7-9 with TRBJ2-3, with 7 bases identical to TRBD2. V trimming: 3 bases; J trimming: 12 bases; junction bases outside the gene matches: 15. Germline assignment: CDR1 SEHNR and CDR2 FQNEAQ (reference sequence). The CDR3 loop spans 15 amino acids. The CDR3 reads CASSFPRGVLGPQYF. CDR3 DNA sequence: TGTGCCAGCAGCTTCCCCCGGGGGGTTCTCGGGCCCCAGTATTTT.

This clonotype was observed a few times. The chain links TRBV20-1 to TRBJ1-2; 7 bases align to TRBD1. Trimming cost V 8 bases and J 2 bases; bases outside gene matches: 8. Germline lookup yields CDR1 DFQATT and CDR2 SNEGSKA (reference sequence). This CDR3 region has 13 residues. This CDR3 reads CSTSGGKNYGYTF. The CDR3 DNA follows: TGCAGTACCTCAGGGGGGAAGAACTATGGCTACACCTTC.

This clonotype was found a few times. CDR3 amino acids: CAISARLHEQYF. The CDR3 bases are TGTGCCATCAGTGCCCGACTGCACGAGCAGTACTTC. The chain combines TRBV10-3 with TRBJ2-7; no definite D call. Germline CDR1 and CDR2: ENHRY and SYGVKD. The CDR3 consists of 12 residues. Deletions cut 4 bases from V and 5 bases from J, with 9 bases between.

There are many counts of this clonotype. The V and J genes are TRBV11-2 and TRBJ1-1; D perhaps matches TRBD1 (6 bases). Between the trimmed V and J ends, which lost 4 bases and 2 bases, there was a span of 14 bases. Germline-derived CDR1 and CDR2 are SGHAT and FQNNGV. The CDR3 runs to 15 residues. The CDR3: CASSSTDRKNTEAFF. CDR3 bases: TGTGCCAGCAGCTCCACCGACAGGAAAAACACTGAAGCTTTCTTT.

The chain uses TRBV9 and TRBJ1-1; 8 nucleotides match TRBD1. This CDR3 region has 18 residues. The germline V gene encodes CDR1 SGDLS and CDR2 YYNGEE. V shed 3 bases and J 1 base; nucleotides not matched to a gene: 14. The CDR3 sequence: CASSGNPLGQGPNTEAFF. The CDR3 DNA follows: TGTGCCAGCAGCGGAAACCCCTTAGGACAGGGACCGAACACTGAAGCTTTCTTT.

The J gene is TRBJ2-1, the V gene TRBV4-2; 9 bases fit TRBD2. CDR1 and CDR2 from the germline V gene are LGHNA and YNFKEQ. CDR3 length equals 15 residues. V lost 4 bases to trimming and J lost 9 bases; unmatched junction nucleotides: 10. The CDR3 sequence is CASSPLAGGPGEQFF. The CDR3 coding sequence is TGTGCCAGCAGCCCCCTGGCGGGAGGGCCGGGTGAGCAGTTCTTC.

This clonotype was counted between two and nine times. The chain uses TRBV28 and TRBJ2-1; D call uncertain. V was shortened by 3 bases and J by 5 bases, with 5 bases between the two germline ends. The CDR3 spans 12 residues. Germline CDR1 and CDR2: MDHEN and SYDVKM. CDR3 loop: CASSLRHNEQFF. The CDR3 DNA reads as TGTGCCAGCAGTTTGCGCCACAATGAGCAGTTCTTC.

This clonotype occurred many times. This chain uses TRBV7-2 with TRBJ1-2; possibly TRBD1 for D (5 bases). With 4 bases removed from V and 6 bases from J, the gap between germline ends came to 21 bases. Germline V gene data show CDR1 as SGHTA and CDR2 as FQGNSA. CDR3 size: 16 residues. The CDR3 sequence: CASSSQTGVQEDGYTF. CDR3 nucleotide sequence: TGTGCCAGCAGCTCCCAAACGGGGGTACAAGAGGATGGCTACACCTTC. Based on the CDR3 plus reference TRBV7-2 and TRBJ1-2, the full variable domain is GAGVSQSPSNKVTEKGKDVELRCDPISGHTALYWYRQSLGQGLEFLIYFQGNSAPDKSGLPSDRFSAERTGGSVSTLTIQRTQQEDSAVYLCASSSQTGVQEDGYTFGSGTRLTVV.

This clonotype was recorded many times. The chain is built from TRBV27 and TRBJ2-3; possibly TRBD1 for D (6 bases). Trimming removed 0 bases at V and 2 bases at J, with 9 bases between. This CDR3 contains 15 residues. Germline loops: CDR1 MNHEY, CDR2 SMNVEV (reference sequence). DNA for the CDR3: TGTGCCAGCAGTTTATCCGGGGACAACACAGATACGCAGTATTTT. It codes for CASSLSGDNTDTQYF.

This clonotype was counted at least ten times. The DNA for the CDR3 is TGTGCCAGCAGATCCGAGAGACAGGCGATTAACTATGGCTACACCTTC. Its translation is CASRSERQAINYGYTF. The rearrangement uses TRBV7-9 and TRBJ1-2; weak D call: TRBD1 (6 bases). The CDR3 runs 16 residues. Germline CDR1 and CDR2: SEHNR and FQNEAQ (reference sequence). V lost 6 bases to trimming and J lost 1 base, with 18 bases between them.

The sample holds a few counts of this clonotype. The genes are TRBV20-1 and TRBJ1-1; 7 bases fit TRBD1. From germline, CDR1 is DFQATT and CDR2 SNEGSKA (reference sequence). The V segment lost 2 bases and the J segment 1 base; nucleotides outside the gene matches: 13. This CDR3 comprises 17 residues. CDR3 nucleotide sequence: TGCAGTGCTAGAAGAGTTTTCTTAGGGGGCTCGAACACTGAAGCTTTCTTT. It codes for CSARRVFLGGSNTEAFF.

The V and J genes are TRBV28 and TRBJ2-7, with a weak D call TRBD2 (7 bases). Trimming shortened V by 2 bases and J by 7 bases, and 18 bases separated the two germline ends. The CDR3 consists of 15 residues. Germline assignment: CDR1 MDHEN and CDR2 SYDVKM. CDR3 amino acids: CASSLGGSPTGEQYF. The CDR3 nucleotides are TGTGCCAGCAGTTTAGGCGGGAGCCCCACAGGGGAGCAGTACTTC. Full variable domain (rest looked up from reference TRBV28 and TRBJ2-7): DVKVTQSSRYLVKRTGEKVFLECVQDMDHENMFWYRQDPGLGLRLIYFSYDVKMKEKGDIPEGYSVSREKKERFSLILESASTNQTSMYLCASSLGGSPTGEQYFGPGTRLTVT.

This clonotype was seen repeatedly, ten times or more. CDR3 protein: CASSLGRLAGNTIYF. The CDR3, as DNA: TGTGCCAGCAGCTTAGGGCGGCTGGCTGGAAACACCATATATTTT. The chain combines TRBV7-2 with TRBJ1-3; no reliable D call. The ends were cut back, 1 base at V and 2 bases at J, with 9 bases in the middle. Per germline, CDR1 SGHTA and CDR2 FQGNSA. This CDR3 is built from 15 residues.

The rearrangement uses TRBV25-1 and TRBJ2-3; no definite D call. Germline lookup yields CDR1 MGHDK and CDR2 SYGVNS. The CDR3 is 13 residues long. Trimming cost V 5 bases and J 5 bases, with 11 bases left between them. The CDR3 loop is CASSNGRRDTQYF. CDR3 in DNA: TGTGCCAGCAGTAACGGGCGACGAGATACGCAGTATTTT.

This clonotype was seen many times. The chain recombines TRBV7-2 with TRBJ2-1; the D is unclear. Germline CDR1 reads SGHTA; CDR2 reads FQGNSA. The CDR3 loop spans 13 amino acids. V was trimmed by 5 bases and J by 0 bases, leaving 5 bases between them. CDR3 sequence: CASSPGSYNEQFF. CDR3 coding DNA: TGTGCCAGCAGCCCCGGCTCCTACAATGAGCAGTTCTTC.

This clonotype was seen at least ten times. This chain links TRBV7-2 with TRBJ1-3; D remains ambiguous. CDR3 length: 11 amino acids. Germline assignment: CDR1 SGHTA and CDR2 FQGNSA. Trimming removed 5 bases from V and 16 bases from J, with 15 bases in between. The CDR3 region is CASSPQRVLYF. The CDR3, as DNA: TGTGCCAGCAGCCCTCAGAGGGTGTTGTATTTT.

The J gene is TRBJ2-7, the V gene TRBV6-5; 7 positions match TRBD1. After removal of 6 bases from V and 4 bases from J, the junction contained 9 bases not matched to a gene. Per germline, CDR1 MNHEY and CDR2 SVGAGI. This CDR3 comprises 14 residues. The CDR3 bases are TGTGCCAGCAGGAGCCAAGGGGGCTGGTACGAGCAGTACTTC. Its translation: CASRSQGGWYEQYF.

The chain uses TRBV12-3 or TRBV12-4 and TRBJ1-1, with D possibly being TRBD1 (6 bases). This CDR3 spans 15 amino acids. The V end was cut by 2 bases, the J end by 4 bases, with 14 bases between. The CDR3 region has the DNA TGTGCCAGCAGTTTAAATGGGGGCGGGGGCACTGAAGCTTTCTTT. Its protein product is CASSLNGGGGTEAFF.

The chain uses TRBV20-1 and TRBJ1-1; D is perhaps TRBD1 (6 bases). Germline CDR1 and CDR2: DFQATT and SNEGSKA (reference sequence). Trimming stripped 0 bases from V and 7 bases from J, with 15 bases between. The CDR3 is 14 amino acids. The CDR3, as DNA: TGCAGTGCTAGAGACACCCCTCAAGGGGGTGAAGCTTTCTTT. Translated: CSARDTPQGGEAFF.

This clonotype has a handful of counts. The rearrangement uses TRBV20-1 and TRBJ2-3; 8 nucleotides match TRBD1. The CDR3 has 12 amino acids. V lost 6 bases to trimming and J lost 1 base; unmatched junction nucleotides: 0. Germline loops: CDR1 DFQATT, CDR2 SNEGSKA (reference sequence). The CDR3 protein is CSAQGGTDTQYF. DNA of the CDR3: TGCAGTGCACAGGGGGGCACAGATACGCAGTATTTT.